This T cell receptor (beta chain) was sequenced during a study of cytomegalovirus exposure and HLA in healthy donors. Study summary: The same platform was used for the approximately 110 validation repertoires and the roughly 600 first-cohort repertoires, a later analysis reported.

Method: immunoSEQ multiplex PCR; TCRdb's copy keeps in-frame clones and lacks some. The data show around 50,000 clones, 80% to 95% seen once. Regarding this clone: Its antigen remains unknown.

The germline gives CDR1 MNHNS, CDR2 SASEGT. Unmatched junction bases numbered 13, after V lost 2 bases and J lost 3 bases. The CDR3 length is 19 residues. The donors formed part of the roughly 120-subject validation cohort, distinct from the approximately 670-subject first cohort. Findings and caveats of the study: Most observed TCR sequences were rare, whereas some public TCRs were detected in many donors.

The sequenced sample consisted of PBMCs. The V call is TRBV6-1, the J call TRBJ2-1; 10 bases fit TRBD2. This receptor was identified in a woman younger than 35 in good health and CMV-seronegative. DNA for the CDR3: TGTGCCAGCAGTGAACCTCCGCTTAAGCGGGGGGGAAACTACAATGAGCAGTTCTTC. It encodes CASSEPPLKRGGNYNEQFF.